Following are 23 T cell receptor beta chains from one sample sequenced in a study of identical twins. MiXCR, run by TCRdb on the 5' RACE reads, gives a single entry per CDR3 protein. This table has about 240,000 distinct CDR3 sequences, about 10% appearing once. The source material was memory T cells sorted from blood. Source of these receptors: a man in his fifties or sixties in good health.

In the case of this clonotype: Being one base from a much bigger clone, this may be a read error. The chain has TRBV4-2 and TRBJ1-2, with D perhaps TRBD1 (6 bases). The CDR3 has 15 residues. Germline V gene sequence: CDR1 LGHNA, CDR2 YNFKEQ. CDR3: CASSQDRQANYGYPF. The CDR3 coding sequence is TGTGCCAGCAGCCAGGATCGACAGGCCAACTATGGCTACCCCTTC.

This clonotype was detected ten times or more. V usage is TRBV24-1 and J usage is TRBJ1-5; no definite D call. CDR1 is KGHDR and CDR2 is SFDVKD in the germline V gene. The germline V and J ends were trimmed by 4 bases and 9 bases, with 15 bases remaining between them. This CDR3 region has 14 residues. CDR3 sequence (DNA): TGTGCCACCAGTGACCAGACGCGATCCGGGCCCCAGCATTTT. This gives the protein CATSDQTRSGPQHF.

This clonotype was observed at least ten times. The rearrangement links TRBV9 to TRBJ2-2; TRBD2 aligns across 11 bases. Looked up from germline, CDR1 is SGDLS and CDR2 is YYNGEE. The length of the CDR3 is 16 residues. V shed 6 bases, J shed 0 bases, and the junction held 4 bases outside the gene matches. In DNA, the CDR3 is TGTGCCAGCAAGAAGACTAGCGGGACGAACACCGGGGAGCTGTTTTTT. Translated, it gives CASKKTSGTNTGELFF.

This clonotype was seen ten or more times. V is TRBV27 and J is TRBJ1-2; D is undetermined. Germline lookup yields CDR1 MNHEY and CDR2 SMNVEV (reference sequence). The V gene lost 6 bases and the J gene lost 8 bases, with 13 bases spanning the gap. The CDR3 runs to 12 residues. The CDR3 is CASSSATGGYTF. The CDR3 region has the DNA TGTGCCAGCAGCTCAGCGACGGGCGGCTACACCTTC.

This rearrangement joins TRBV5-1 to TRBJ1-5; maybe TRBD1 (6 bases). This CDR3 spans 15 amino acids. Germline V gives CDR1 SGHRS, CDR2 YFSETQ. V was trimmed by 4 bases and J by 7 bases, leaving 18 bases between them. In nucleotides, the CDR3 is TGCGCCAGCAGCCGGGCCCCAGGGGCGGAGCAGCCCCAGCATTTT. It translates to CASSRAPGAEQPQHF.

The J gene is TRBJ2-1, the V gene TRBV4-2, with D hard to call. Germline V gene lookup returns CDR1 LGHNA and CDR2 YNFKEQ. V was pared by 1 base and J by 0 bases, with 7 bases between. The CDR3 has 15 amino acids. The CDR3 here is CASSQGTSSYNEQFF. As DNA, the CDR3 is TGTGCCAGCAGCCAAGGTACCAGCTCCTACAATGAGCAGTTCTTC.

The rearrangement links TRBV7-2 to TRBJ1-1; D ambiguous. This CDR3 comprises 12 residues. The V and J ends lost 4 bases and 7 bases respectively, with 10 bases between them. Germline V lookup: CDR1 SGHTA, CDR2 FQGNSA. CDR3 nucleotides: TGTGCCAGCAGCTACACGGACGGTGAAGCTTTCTTT. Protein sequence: CASSYTDGEAFF.

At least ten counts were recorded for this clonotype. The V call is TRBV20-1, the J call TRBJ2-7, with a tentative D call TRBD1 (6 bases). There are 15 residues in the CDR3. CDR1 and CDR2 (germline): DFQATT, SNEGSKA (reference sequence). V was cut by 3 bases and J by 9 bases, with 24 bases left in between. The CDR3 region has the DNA TGCAGTGCTAGGGACCGGGACAACTCGATACGAGTGCAGTACTTC. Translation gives CSARDRDNSIRVQYF.

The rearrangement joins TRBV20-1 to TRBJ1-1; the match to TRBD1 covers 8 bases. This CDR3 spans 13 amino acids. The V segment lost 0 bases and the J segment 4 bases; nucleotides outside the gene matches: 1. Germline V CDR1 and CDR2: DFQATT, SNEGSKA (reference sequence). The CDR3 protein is CSARDRGPTEAFF. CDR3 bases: TGCAGTGCTAGAGACAGGGGGCCCACTGAAGCTTTCTTT.

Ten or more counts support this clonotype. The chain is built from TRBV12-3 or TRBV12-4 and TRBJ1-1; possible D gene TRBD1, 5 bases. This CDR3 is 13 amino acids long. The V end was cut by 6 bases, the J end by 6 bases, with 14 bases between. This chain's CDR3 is CASSLLWGAEAFF. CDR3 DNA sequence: TGTGCCAGCAGCCTTCTATGGGGGGCTGAAGCTTTCTTT.

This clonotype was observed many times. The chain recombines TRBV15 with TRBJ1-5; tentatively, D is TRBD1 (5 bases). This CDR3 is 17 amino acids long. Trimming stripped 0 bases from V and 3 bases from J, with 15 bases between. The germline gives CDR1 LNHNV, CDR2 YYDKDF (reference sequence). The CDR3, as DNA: TGTGCCACCAGCAGAGATAGGCCAGGGAGAACCAATCAGCCCCAGCATTTT. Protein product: CATSRDRPGRTNQPQHF.

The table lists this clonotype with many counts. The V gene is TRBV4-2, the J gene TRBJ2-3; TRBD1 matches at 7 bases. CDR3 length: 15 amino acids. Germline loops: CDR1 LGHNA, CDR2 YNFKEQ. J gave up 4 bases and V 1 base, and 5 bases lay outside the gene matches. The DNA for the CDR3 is TGTGCCAGCAGCCAAGGGACAGGAGGAGCAGATACGCAGTATTTT. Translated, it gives CASSQGTGGADTQYF.

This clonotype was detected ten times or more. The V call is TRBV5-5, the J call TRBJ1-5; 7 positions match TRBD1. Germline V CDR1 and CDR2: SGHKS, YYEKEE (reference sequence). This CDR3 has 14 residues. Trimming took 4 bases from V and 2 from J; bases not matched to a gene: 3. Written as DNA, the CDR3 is TGTGCCAGCAGCCGACAGGGAGGCAATCAGCCCCAGCATTTT. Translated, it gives CASSRQGGNQPQHF. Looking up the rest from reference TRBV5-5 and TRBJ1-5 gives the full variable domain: DAGVTQSPTHLIKTRGQQVTLRCSPISGHKSVSWYQQVLGQGPQFIFQYYEKEERGRGNFPDRFSARQFPNYSSELNVNALLLGDSALYLCASSRQGGNQPQHFGDGTRLSIL.

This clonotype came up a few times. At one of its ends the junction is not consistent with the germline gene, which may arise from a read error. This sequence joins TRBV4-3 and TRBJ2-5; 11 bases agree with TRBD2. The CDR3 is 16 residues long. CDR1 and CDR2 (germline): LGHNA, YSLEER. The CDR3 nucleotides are TGCGCCAGCAGCCAAGGACTAGCGGGGCTCCAAGAGACCCAGGACTTC. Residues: CASSQGLAGLQETQDF.

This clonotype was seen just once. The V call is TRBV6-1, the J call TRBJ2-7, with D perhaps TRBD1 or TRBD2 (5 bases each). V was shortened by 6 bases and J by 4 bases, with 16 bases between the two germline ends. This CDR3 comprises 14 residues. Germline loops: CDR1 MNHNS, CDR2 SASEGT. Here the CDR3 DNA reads TGTGCCAGCAGAGCCGGGACCATCGAATACGAGCAGTACTTC. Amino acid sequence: CASRAGTIEYEQYF.

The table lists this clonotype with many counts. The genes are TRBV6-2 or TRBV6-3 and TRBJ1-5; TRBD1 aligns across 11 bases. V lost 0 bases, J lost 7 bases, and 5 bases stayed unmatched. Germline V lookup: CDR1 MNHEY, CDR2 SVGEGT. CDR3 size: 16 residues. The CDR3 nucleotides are TGTGCCAGCAGTTACTCGCCCCGGACAGGGGGCCAGCCCCAGCATTTT. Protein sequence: CASSYSPRTGGQPQHF.

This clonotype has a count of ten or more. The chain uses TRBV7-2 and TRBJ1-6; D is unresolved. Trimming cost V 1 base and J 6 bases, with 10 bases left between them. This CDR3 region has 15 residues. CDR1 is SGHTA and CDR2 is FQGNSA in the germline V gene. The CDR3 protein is CASSLVGDGNSPLHF. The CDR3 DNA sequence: TGTGCCAGCAGCTTAGTGGGTGATGGTAATTCACCCCTCCACTTT.

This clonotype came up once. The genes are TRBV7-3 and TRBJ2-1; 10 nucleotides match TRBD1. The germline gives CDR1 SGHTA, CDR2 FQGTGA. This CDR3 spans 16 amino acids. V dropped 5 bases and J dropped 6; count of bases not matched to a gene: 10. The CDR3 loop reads CASSLPGQGGGNEQFF. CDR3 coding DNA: TGTGCCAGCAGCCTCCCAGGACAGGGGGGAGGCAATGAGCAGTTCTTC.

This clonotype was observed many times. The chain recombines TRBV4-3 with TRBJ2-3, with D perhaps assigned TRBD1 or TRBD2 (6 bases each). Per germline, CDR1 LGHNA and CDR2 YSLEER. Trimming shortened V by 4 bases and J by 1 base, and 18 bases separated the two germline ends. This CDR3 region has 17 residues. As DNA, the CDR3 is TGCGCCAGCAGCCGTGTCGGGGGCCCTATAGGCACAGATACGCAGTATTTT. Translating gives CASSRVGGPIGTDTQYF.

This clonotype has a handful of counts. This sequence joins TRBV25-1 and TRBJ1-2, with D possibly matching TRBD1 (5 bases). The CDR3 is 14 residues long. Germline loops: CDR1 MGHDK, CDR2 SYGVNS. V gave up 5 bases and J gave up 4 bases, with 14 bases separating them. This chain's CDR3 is CASSKKQATYGYTF. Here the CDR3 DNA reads TGTGCCAGCAGTAAAAAACAGGCAACCTATGGCTACACCTTC.

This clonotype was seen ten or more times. CDR3 bases: TGTGCCAGCAACCCCGAGCGGTCAGGGGACAATGAGCAGTTCTTC. The encoded protein is CASNPERSGDNEQFF. The chain couples TRBV6-1 to TRBJ2-1; tentatively, D is TRBD1 (6 bases). Germline V CDR1 and CDR2: MNHNS, SASEGT. This CDR3 is 15 amino acids long. V was trimmed by 7 bases and J by 5 bases, leaving 18 bases between them.

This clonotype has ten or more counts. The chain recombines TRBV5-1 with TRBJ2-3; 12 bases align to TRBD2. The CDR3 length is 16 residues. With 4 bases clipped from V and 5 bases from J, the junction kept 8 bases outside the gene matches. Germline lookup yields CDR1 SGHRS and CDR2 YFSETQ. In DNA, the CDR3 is TGCGCCAGCAGCCCGCTAGCGGGGGGGATAGGAGATACGCAGTATTTT. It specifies CASSPLAGGIGDTQYF.

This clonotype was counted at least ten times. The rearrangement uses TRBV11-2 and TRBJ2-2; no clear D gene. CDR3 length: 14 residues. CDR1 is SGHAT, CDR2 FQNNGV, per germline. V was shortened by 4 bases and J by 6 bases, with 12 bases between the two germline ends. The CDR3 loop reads CASSSTRVPGELFF. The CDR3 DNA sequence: TGTGCCAGCAGCTCTACACGGGTTCCCGGGGAGCTGTTTTTT.